This T cell receptor beta chain is from a study of cytomegalovirus exposure and HLA in healthy donors. Findings and caveats of the study: Rarity held for most TCR sequences, but there were some public TCRs that occurred in many donors. Cytomegalovirus association was listed for about 170 TCR beta chains. For cytomegalovirus status, the classifier reportedly gave diagnoses with high specificity and sensitivity. Trimming of TCR beta V- and J-genes showed a link, identified in a later analysis, to a missense DCLRE1C variant.

60 Vbeta and 13 Jbeta primers were used in PCR. This table comes from immunoSEQ multiplex PCR, and its TCRdb copy is limited to in-frame clones, with some not included. The table shows about 82,000 clones, with 84% occurring only once. V lost 0 bases, J lost 6 bases, and 12 bases lay in between. Germline loops: CDR1 MNHEY, CDR2 SVGAGI. The CDR3 covers 15 residues. Remarks on this clone: What it binds is unknown.

This chain joins TRBV6-5 and TRBJ2-4; D gene unclear. What was sequenced was PBMCs. This clonotype was obtained from a man aged 65-85 years in good health and CMV-seropositive. The CDR3 DNA reads as TGTGCCAGCAGTTACTCCGTGACACCTGGAAACATTCAGTACTTC. Its protein is CASSYSVTPGNIQYF.